This is a list of T cell receptor beta chains from one sample in a study of graft-versus-host responses after intestinal transplantation. Repertoires were generated with immunoSEQ multiplex PCR, while TCRdb's copy carries only in-frame clones and drops some. The sample yields approximately 6,400 clones, about 24% seen once. This specimen was alloreactive CD4+ T cells from a mixed lymphocyte reaction culture, taken before transplantation. These receptors were taken from a human patient who was an organ donor for intestinal transplantation. Each CDR3 is given with its conserved first and last residue. A D gene is named only where the DNA matches it firmly. A row's size may be missing; if present it is once, few, many or a size class.

clone_size	v_call	d_call	j_call	cdr3_nt	cdr3_aa
.	TRBV6-1	TRBD1	TRBJ1-4	TGTGCCAGCAGGAGACAGGGGGCAGTGGAAAAACTGTTTTTT	CASRRQGAVEKLFF
few	TRBV11-1	.	TRBJ2-3	TGTGCCAGCAGCTTAGCGGGGGGCACAGATACGCAGTATTTT	CASSLAGGTDTQYF
medium-sized	TRBV9	.	TRBJ2-5	TGTGCCAGCAGCGTAGGGGTAGGGGTTCTCAGTGGGGAGACCCAGTACTTC	CASSVGVGVLSGETQYF
medium-sized	TRBV5-4	TRBD1	TRBJ2-1	TGTGCCAGCAGACGGACAGGGGTAAATGAGCAGTTCTTC	CASRRTGVNEQFF
medium-sized	TRBV7-2	TRBD2	TRBJ2-7	TGTGCCAGCAGCTTCCTAGCGGGGGGATACGAGCAGTACTTC	CASSFLAGGYEQYF
few	TRBV6-6	.	TRBJ2-1	TGTGCCAGCAGTTACTCGAGGTCCGTGGGGCGCGAATTCTTC	CASSYSRSVGREFF
.	TRBV5-1	TRBD2	TRBJ2-5	TGCGCCAGCAGCTTGGGACTAGCCGAGACCCAGTACTTC	CASSLGLAETQYF
few	TRBV4-1	.	TRBJ1-2	TGTGCCAGCAGCCAATCCGGGCCGGCCTATGGCTACACCTTC	CASSQSGPAYGYTF
.	TRBV5-1	TRBD2	TRBJ2-3	TGCGCCAGCACGACTAGCGTCACAGATACGCAGTATTTT	CASTTSVTDTQYF
.	TRBV11-2	.	TRBJ2-5	TGTGCCAGCAGCGTCAGGGGTGGGACCCAGTACTTC	CASSVRGGTQYF
few	TRBV4-2	.	TRBJ1-5	TGTGCCAGCAGCAGCCGTCAGCCCCAGCATTTT	CASSSRQPQHF
few	TRBV2	.	TRBJ2-1	TGTGCCAGCAGTGAATCTCTTTGGGAGCAGTTCTTC	CASSESLWEQFF
few	TRBV5-5	.	TRBJ2-3	TGTGCCAGCAGCTTGGTGGGGGCAGATACGCAGTATTTT	CASSLVGADTQYF